This note documents a single T cell receptor (beta chain) sequence. Its antigen remains unknown. Time point meaning: week 5, during vaccination. With topical imiquimod, each dose of the vaccine consisted of 300 ug of mutant IDH1 20-mer peptide. Germline V gene sequence: CDR1 SGHRS, CDR2 YFSETQ. This CDR3 has 13 residues. The V gene lost 5 bases and the J gene lost 5 bases, with 14 bases spanning the gap. This specimen comes from a study of a mutant IDH1 vaccine in newly diagnosed glioma. Produced via immunoSEQ multiplex PCR; TCRdb's table is partial and in-frame only. Of tens of thousands of clones listed, approximately 78% were seen once; the top ten hold around 5.5%.

This specimen was PBMCs, taken from a glioma patient whose treatment included an IDH1 peptide vaccine. The chain carries TRBV5-1 and TRBJ2-7; D perhaps matches TRBD2 (5 bases). This TCR was recovered from a middle-aged man with glioma. CDR3 sequence (DNA): TGCGCCAGCAGACTTCCCCCGGAGGACGAGCAGTACTTC. This sequence encodes CASRLPPEDEQYF.